The sequence of this T cell receptor beta chain was determined in a study of beta chain features in type 1 diabetes. Regarding the study as a whole: VDJ junctions from patients with type 1 diabetes contained fewer insertions and more deletions. Among all four CD4+ subsets, Type 1 diabetes patients had TCRB CDR3s that were moderately but significantly shorter. Naive, central memory and Treg TCRB repertoires seemed to resemble each other more closely in patients than they did in healthy donors.

The CDR3 length is 15 residues. Germline V CDR1 and CDR2: SGDLS, YYNGEE. Trimming took off 0 bases at V and 2 bases at J, with 11 bases between the two ends. The single heparinised draw taken from each donor contained around 100 mL of blood on average. Reverse transcribing all isolated RNA meant expressed TCRB transcripts were sequenced. Measured with immunoSEQ multiplex PCR; TCRdb has only the in-frame clones, and not every one. The sample lists around 280,000 clones; 15% were seen once. This clone was seen a handful of times. The target antigen is unknown. Source material: naive CD4+ T cells from blood. The sequence was collected from a man younger than 35 with type 1 diabetes. This chain links TRBV9 with TRBJ1-1; the D gene is possibly TRBD1 (6 bases). The CDR3 DNA sequence: TGTGCCAGCAGCGTAGACCACAGGGCTAACACTGAAGCTTTCTTT. Amino acids: CASSVDHRANTEAFF. The whole variable domain, filled in from reference TRBV9 and TRBJ1-1, reads DSGVTQTPKHLITATGQRVTLRCSPRSGDLSVYWYQQSLDQGLQFLIQYYNGEERAKGNILERFSAQQFPDLHSELNLSSLELGDSALYFCASSVDHRANTEAFFGQGTRLTVV.